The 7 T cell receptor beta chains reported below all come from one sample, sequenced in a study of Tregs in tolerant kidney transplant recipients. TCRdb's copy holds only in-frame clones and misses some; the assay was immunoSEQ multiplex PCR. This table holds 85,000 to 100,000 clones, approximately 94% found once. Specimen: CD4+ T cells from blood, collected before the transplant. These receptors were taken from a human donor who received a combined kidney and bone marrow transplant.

The DNA for the CDR3 is TGTGCCTACAAATTAAACACTGAAGCTTTCTTT. Its translation is CAYKLNTEAFF. The V gene is TRBV21-1, the J gene TRBJ1-1; the table's D call TRBD1 went unverified against the DNA. TRBV21-1 is a documented pseudogene. This CDR3 is 11 amino acids long.

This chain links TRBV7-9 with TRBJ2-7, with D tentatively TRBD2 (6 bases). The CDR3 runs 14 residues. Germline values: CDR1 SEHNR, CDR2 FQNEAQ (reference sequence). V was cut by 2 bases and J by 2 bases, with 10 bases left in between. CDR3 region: CASSLRWEAYEQYF. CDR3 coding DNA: TGTGCCAGCAGCTTACGATGGGAGGCCTACGAGCAGTACTTC.

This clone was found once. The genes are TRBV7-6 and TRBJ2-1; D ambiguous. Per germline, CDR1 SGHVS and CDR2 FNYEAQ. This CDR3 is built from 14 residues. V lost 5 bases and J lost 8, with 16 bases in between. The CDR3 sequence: CASSLVSNSYEQFF. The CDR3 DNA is TGTGCCAGCAGCCTTGTCTCCAATAGCTATGAGCAGTTCTTC.

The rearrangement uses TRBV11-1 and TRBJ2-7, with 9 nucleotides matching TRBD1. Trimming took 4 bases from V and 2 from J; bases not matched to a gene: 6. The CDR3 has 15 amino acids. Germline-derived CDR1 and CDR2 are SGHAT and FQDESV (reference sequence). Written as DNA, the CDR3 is TGTGCCAGCAGCTCGGACAGGGGCCCCACCTACGAGCAGTACTTC. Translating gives CASSSDRGPTYEQYF.

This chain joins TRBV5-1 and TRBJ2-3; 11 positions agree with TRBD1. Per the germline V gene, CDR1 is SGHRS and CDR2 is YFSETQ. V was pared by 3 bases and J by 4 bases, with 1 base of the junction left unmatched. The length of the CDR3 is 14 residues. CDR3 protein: CASSWTGGADTQYF. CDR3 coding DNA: TGCGCCAGCAGCTGGACAGGGGGCGCAGATACGCAGTATTTT.

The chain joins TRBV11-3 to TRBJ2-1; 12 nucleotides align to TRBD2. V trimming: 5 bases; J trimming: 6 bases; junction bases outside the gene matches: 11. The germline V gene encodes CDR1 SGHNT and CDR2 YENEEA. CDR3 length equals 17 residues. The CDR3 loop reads CASSRLAGVGTPNEQFF. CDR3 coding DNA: TGTGCCAGCAGCCGACTAGCGGGAGTCGGTACCCCCAATGAGCAGTTCTTC.

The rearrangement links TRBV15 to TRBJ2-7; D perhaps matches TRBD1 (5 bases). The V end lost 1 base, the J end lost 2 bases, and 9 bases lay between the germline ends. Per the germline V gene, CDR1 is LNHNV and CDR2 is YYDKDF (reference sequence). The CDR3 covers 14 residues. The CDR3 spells CATSRAGQTYEQYF. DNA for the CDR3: TGTGCCACCAGCAGAGCAGGGCAGACCTACGAGCAGTACTTC.